This TCR beta chain was captured by sequencing in a study of blood T cell repertoires in COVID-19. Turning to the study itself: Sites across the United States, Italy and Spain contributed samples from acute and convalescent COVID-19. From T cells, B-cell-depleted T cells, or PBMCs came the material, which was cDNA or gDNA.

CDR3 length: 15 amino acids. Trimming removed 3 bases at V and 0 bases at J, with 10 bases between. CDR1 is MNHEY, CDR2 SVGEGT, per germline. Patients at the Seattle site were enrolled during active infection and followed longitudinally. In the original workflow: Reference gene primer amplification gave nucleated cell count estimates. Profiled with immunoSEQ multiplex PCR; TCRdb holds only in-frame clones, not every one. V and J calls plus clone size are reproduced from that table; the DNA served to infer D and trimming. The data contain nearly 250,000 clones, about 84% of them singletons. This TCR was recovered from a woman aged 80 or over with COVID-19, enrolled during active disease. The chain is built from TRBV6-2 or TRBV6-3 and TRBJ2-3; D uncertain. The sample taken for sequencing was peripheral blood. The CDR3 DNA follows: TGTGCCAGCAGTTATGGGTTGACTAGCACAGATACGCAGTATTTT. The encoded protein is CASSYGLTSTDTQYF.